The 24 T cell receptor beta chains below were found in one sample sequenced in a study of shared clonotypes between healthy human individuals. The table came from immunoSEQ multiplex PCR; TCRdb's copy has only in-frame clones and leaves some out. Altogether about 2.5 million clones are present, roughly 90% being singletons, with the ten largest covering 0.37%. The material sequenced was naive CD4+ T cells from PBMCs. Subset described: CD45RA+ positively selected. Receptor source: a man younger than 35 in good health. Some clones in this sample may be carry-over from other donors' samples.

This rearrangement joins TRBV28 to TRBJ1-2; TRBD1 might be the D (6 bases). This CDR3 has 15 residues. CDR1 and CDR2 (germline): MDHEN, SYDVKM. V dropped 4 bases and J dropped 2 bases, with 14 bases sitting between them. DNA for the CDR3: TGTGCCAGCAGTTATCCCATACAGGGCAACTATGGCTACACCTTC. Residues: CASSYPIQGNYGYTF.

The CDR3 DNA is TGTGCCAGCAGTGAAGCGGGGGCAGGGTGGCAGCCCCAGCATTTT. Translated, it gives CASSEAGAGWQPQHF. The V gene is TRBV6-1, the J gene TRBJ1-5; the D gene is possibly TRBD1 (6 bases). The CDR3 sequence is 15 residues long. With 0 bases removed from V and 7 bases from J, the gap between germline ends came to 13 bases. Germline V gene data show CDR1 as MNHNS and CDR2 as SASEGT.

Comment on this clone: This CDR3 is also generated by other DNA sequences in the sample. V usage is TRBV30 and J usage is TRBJ1-6, with a tentative D call TRBD1 (6 bases). This CDR3 comprises 13 residues. V was clipped by 5 bases and J by 7 bases, with 12 bases between them. The germline V gene has CDR1 GTSNPN and CDR2 SVGIG (reference sequence). The CDR3 coding sequence is TGTGCCTGGTCGACAGGAGGGAATTCACCCCTCCACTTT. Translation: CAWSTGGNSPLHF.

The chain couples TRBV5-1 to TRBJ2-3; D gene uncertain. Germline lookup yields CDR1 SGHRS and CDR2 YFSETQ. This CDR3 comprises 15 residues. V dropped 3 bases and J dropped 2 bases, with 13 bases sitting between them. In DNA, the CDR3 is TGCGCCAGCAGCTCGAGGACCGCCTACACAGATACGCAGTATTTT. Translated, it gives CASSSRTAYTDTQYF.

The chain joins TRBV6-5 to TRBJ2-5, with 7 positions matching TRBD2. The CDR3 spans 14 residues. Germline values: CDR1 MNHEY, CDR2 SVGAGI. V was clipped by 10 bases and J by 5 bases; unmatched bases: 13. The CDR3: CATSRGGKSETQYF. In nucleotides, the CDR3 is TGTGCCACCTCGCGGGGAGGGAAGTCGGAGACCCAGTACTTC.

This clone is a singleton in its sample. This chain uses TRBV5-1 with TRBJ1-1; D is perhaps TRBD1 (6 bases). Germline V CDR1 and CDR2: SGHRS, YFSETQ. This CDR3 has 13 amino acids. V shed 0 bases and J shed 6 bases, with 9 bases lying between them. CDR3 protein: CASSLVGAAEAFF. CDR3 nucleotides: TGCGCCAGCAGCTTGGTGGGGGCGGCTGAAGCTTTCTTT.

The chain is built from TRBV5-6 and TRBJ2-2; TRBD1 aligns across 8 bases. Germline trimming cut 5 bases from V and 7 bases from J; bases unmatched to any gene: 13. The CDR3 extends over 16 amino acids. Germline CDR1 and CDR2: SGHDT and YYEEEE. The CDR3 DNA is TGTGCCAGCAGTTTCACGGACAGGGTCAGAATCGGGGAGCTGTTTTTT. Its protein product is CASSFTDRVRIGELFF. The whole variable domain, filled in from reference TRBV5-6 and TRBJ2-2, reads DAGVTQSPTHLIKTRGQQVTLRCSPKSGHDTVSWYQQALGQGPQFIFQYYEEEERQRGNFPDRFSGHQFPNYSSELNVNALLLGDSALYLCASSFTDRVRIGELFFGEGSRLTVL.

The chain links TRBV4-2 to TRBJ1-2; maybe TRBD1 (5 bases). The CDR3 spans 15 residues. The ends were cut back, 5 bases at V and 2 bases at J, with 15 bases in the middle. In germline, CDR1 is LGHNA, CDR2 YNFKEQ. In DNA, the CDR3 is TGTGCCAGCAGCATGCCGGGACGGACCAACTATGGCTACACCTTC. Its translation: CASSMPGRTNYGYTF.

This sequence joins TRBV18 and TRBJ1-5; D possibly corresponds to TRBD1 (6 bases). The germline V and J ends were trimmed by 3 bases and 0 bases, with 9 bases remaining between them. This CDR3 region has 15 residues. Germline assignment: CDR1 KGHSH and CDR2 LQKENI. DNA of the CDR3: TGTGCCAGCTCACCTCAGGGGCCTAGCAATCAGCCCCAGCATTTT. This gives the protein CASSPQGPSNQPQHF. The entire variable domain, with the rest obtained from reference TRBV18 and TRBJ1-5, is as follows: NAGVMQNPRHLVRRRGQEARLRCSPMKGHSHVYWYRQLPEEGLKFMVYLQKENIIDESGMPKERFSAEFPKEGPSILRIQQVVRGDSAAYFCASSPQGPSNQPQHFGDGTRLSIL.

The chain has TRBV7-3 and TRBJ1-2, with 9 bases aligning to TRBD1. In germline, CDR1 is SGHTA, CDR2 FQGTGA. The CDR3 length is 14 residues. V trimming: 0 bases; J trimming: 6 bases; junction bases outside the gene matches: 2. CDR3 sequence (DNA): TGTGCCAGCAGCTTAACTACAGGGGGCGATGGCTACACCTTC. Translation: CASSLTTGGDGYTF.

This rearrangement joins TRBV25-1 to TRBJ2-1; TRBD2 matches 8 bases. The germline gives CDR1 MGHDK, CDR2 SYGVNS. With V trimmed by 4 bases and J by 5 bases, 4 bases remained unmatched. The CDR3 consists of 14 residues. The CDR3 DNA reads TGTGCCAGCAGTGGGTTAGCGGGACACAATGAGCAGTTCTTC. Its translation: CASSGLAGHNEQFF.

V usage is TRBV9 and J usage is TRBJ2-1, with TRBD2 as a possible D gene (5 bases). V was trimmed by 2 bases and J by 5 bases, leaving 11 bases between them. Looked up from germline, CDR1 is SGDLS and CDR2 is YYNGEE. The CDR3 spans 14 residues. CDR3 nucleotide sequence: TGTGCCAGCAGCGTTACGGGGTTGAACAATGAGCAGTTCTTC. Its translation: CASSVTGLNNEQFF.

The CDR3: CASSARLDLYEQYF. The DNA of the CDR3 is TGTGCCAGCAGCGCAAGACTAGATCTTTACGAGCAGTACTTC. The V call is TRBV9, the J call TRBJ2-7; maybe TRBD2 (6 bases). CDR1 and CDR2 from the germline V gene are SGDLS and YYNGEE. With 3 bases removed from V and 4 bases from J, the gap between germline ends came to 14 bases. This CDR3 is built from 14 residues. Based on the CDR3 plus reference TRBV9 and TRBJ2-7, the full variable domain is DSGVTQTPKHLITATGQRVTLRCSPRSGDLSVYWYQQSLDQGLQFLIQYYNGEERAKGNILERFSAQQFPDLHSELNLSSLELGDSALYFCASSARLDLYEQYFGPGTRLTVT.

This clone was found once. V usage is TRBV7-8 and J usage is TRBJ2-7; TRBD2 matches 7 bases. This CDR3 is 13 amino acids long. The ends lost 1 base at V and 5 bases at J; junction bases unmatched: 2. The V gene's germline CDR1 is SGHVS and CDR2 FQNEAQ. The CDR3 DNA sequence: TGTGCCAGCAGCTTAGTTCGGGGGGACGAGCAGTACTTC. Translated: CASSLVRGDEQYF.

This rearrangement joins TRBV6-1 to TRBJ2-5; 7 bases match TRBD1. The CDR3 loop spans 13 amino acids. The trim removed 8 bases at V and 5 bases at J, leaving 8 bases unmatched. The germline gives CDR1 MNHNS, CDR2 SASEGT. The CDR3: CASGNRGGETQYF. The CDR3 nucleotides are TGTGCCAGCGGAAACAGGGGTGGGGAGACCCAGTACTTC.

This rearrangement joins TRBV7-8 to TRBJ2-1; 8 bases agree with TRBD2. V lost 6 bases to trimming and J lost 7 bases; unmatched junction nucleotides: 14. The CDR3 totals 16 residues. From germline, CDR1 is SGHVS and CDR2 FQNEAQ. In DNA form, the CDR3 reads TGTGCCAGCAGGAAAGGTCGTACGGGAGGGCCTAATGAGCAGTTCTTC. This codes for CASRKGRTGGPNEQFF. Based on the CDR3 plus reference TRBV7-8 and TRBJ2-1, the full variable domain is GAGVSQSPRYKVAKRGQDVALRCDPISGHVSLFWYQQALGQGPEFLTYFQNEAQLDKSGLPSDRFFAERPEGSVSTLKIQRTQQEDSAVYLCASRKGRTGGPNEQFFGPGTRLTVL.

V and J are TRBV28 and TRBJ2-7; no clear D. Germline V gene lookup returns CDR1 MDHEN and CDR2 SYDVKM. The CDR3 loop spans 14 amino acids. Trimming took off 4 bases at V and 2 bases at J, with 12 bases between the two ends. The CDR3 loop reads CASSYESRTYEQYF. In DNA, the CDR3 is TGTGCCAGCAGTTACGAGTCTAGGACCTACGAGCAGTACTTC.

The genes are TRBV27 and TRBJ2-1, with 13 positions matching TRBD2. V shed 5 bases, J shed 7 bases, and the junction held 8 bases outside the gene matches. Germline V lookup: CDR1 MNHEY, CDR2 SMNVEV (reference sequence). CDR3 length: 16 amino acids. In nucleotides, the CDR3 is TGTGCCAGCAGTCCATGGGGGACTAGCGGGGTGAATGAGCAGTTCTTC. Its protein is CASSPWGTSGVNEQFF.

The V gene is TRBV5-5, the J gene TRBJ1-5; TRBD1 matches at 8 bases. J lost 5 bases, V lost 4 bases, and 5 bases had no gene match. CDR1 and CDR2 from the germline V gene are SGHKS and YYEKEE (reference sequence). The CDR3 covers 14 residues. CDR3 protein: CASSPGQGYQPQHF. The DNA of the CDR3 is TGTGCCAGCAGCCCCGGACAGGGCTATCAGCCCCAGCATTTT.

This clone was counted once. The chain employs TRBV7-9 and TRBJ2-1, with 7 nucleotides matching TRBD1. This CDR3 contains 15 residues. V shed 5 bases, J shed 2 bases, and the junction held 6 bases outside the gene matches. Germline assignment: CDR1 SEHNR and CDR2 FQNEAQ (reference sequence). The CDR3 DNA sequence: TGTGCCAGCAGCGGGGGACAGACCGCCTACAATGAGCAGTTCTTC. This encodes CASSGGQTAYNEQFF.

The V and J genes are TRBV5-1 and TRBJ1-1; D is unclear. V lost 3 bases and J lost 1, with 13 bases in between. Germline loops: CDR1 SGHRS, CDR2 YFSETQ. The CDR3 covers 15 residues. Here the CDR3 DNA reads TGCGCCAGCAGCTGGCTTGCGGGCCAGAACACTGAAGCTTTCTTT. This codes for CASSWLAGQNTEAFF. Together with reference TRBV5-1 and TRBJ1-1, the CDR3 gives the full variable domain: KAGVTQTPRYLIKTRGQQVTLSCSPISGHRSVSWYQQTPGQGLQFLFEYFSETQRNKGNFPGRFSGRQFSNSRSEMNVSTLELGDSALYLCASSWLAGQNTEAFFGQGTRLTVV.

Remarks on this clone: In the same sample, other DNA sequences code for this CDR3. The V and J genes are TRBV2 and TRBJ1-2; D is perhaps TRBD1 (6 bases). Germline V CDR1 and CDR2: SNHLY, FYNNEI. The CDR3 has 12 residues. Trimming stripped 3 bases from V and 8 bases from J, with 10 bases between. The CDR3 DNA reads TGTGCCAGCAGTGAGTCGGGGGGCGGCTACACCTTC. Translating gives CASSESGGGYTF.

The genes are TRBV30 and TRBJ2-5; D call uncertain. The tail of the sequence fits TRBJ2-7 better, so the J call may be wrong. The CDR3 has 14 residues. Germline values: CDR1 GTSNPN, CDR2 SVGIG (reference sequence). In DNA form, the CDR3 reads TGTGCCTGGAGTGTGGGCAGCTCAGCCTACGAGCAGTACTTC. Protein product: CAWSVGSSAYEQYF.

The sample holds one count of this clone. The chain has TRBV15 and TRBJ1-1; D unresolved. The germline V gene has CDR1 LNHNV and CDR2 YYDKDF (reference sequence). The CDR3 sequence is 16 residues long. The V and J ends lost 1 base and 2 bases respectively, with 14 bases between them. CDR3 DNA sequence: TGTGCCACCAGCAGAGTAGGGATTGAAAAAAACACTGAAGCTTTCTTT. Translating it yields CATSRVGIEKNTEAFF.